This T cell receptor beta chain is from a study of PD-1 blockade in mismatch repair-deficient tumors. Study information: Patients had 12 mismatch repair-deficient cancer types, all previously treated and progressing.

General study points: Tumor-resident clones, often absent from pretreatment blood, expanded after pembrolizumab and then contracted.

Sequenced by immunoSEQ multiplex PCR; TCRdb stores in-frame clones only, minus some. The table has around 49,000 clones, 65% to 80% seen once. A remark on this clone: Antigen unknown.

Every patient had mismatch repair deficiency by PCR or immunohistochemistry. TCRs were sequenced from a few patients responding to pembrolizumab. The CDR3 extends over 15 amino acids. Germline V gene sequence: CDR1 SGHNT, CDR2 YYREEE (reference sequence). V was trimmed by 4 bases and J by 7 bases, leaving 17 bases between them. The chain carries TRBV5-4 and TRBJ2-2; D may be TRBD1 (5 bases). The sample was PBMCs, taken before pembrolizumab treatment. This clonotype was obtained from an adult with mismatch repair-deficient cancer. The CDR3: CASSPGQGQNGELFF. CDR3 coding DNA: TGTGCCAGCAGCCCCGGACAAGGGCAAAACGGGGAGCTGTTTTTT.